The sequence of this TCR beta chain was determined in a study of blood T cell repertoires in COVID-19. The repertoire was sequenced with immunoSEQ multiplex PCR; TCRdb's copy has only in-frame clones and lacks some. The table has hundreds of thousands of clones, roughly 86% seen once. The CDR3 length is 16 residues. Germline-derived CDR1 and CDR2 are SGHRS and YFSETQ. The ends lost 1 base at V and 8 bases at J; junction bases unmatched: 6. The rearrangement joins TRBV5-1 to TRBJ1-6; 10 bases are shared with TRBD1. Source material: PBMCs or T cells enriched from blood (not recorded which). This receptor was identified in a woman aged 30 to 39 with acute COVID-19. CDR3 in DNA: TGCGCCAGCAGCTTGCTCACCGGGACAGGGGATTCACCCCTCCACTTT. It encodes CASSLLTGTGDSPLHF.